This entry features one T cell receptor beta chain sequence. This sample was taken from a study of blood T cell repertoires in COVID-19. As for the study in general: Sources were T cells, B-cell-depleted T cells, or PBMCs; the material itself was cDNA or gDNA.

Repertoires were generated with immunoSEQ multiplex PCR, while TCRdb's copy carries only in-frame clones and drops some. The sample lists 250,000 to 300,000 clones; roughly nine tenths were seen once. Sample: peripheral blood. The TCR originated in a woman between 25 and 40 years old with COVID-19, enrolled during active disease.

The CDR3: CASSLYGEGTEAFF. DNA for the CDR3: TGTGCCAGCAGTTTATACGGGGAGGGGACTGAAGCTTTCTTT. The genes are TRBV28 and TRBJ1-1; tentatively, D is TRBD1 (5 bases). The germline gives CDR1 MDHEN, CDR2 SYDVKM. V lost 1 base to trimming and J lost 5 bases, with 11 bases between them. The CDR3 consists of 14 residues.